These T cell receptor beta chains were read from a single sample in a study of cytomegalovirus exposure and HLA in healthy donors. Generated by immunoSEQ multiplex PCR, the TCRdb table keeps only in-frame clones and is missing some. The table includes approximately 57,000 clones, more than 80% detected once. The specimen sequenced was PBMCs. All receptors come from a young woman in good health and CMV-seronegative. Each CDR3 is given with its conserved first and last residue. A D gene is named only where the DNA matches it firmly. Some rows mark clone size as missing; the rest say once, few, many or name a class of expanded clone.

clone size,V gene,D gene,J gene,CDR3 DNA,CDR3 protein
.,TRBV11-3,.,TRBJ2-1,TGTGCCAGCAGCCCTCCTCTCGGGGGAGTATCCTACAATGAGCAGTTCTTC,CASSPPLGGVSYNEQFF
.,TRBV6-1,.,TRBJ1-5,TGTGCCAGCACCCGAGCGACAGGAGTGGGACAGCCCCAGCATTTT,CASTRATGVGQPQHF
.,TRBV2,.,TRBJ2-7,TGTGCCAGCAGTGTTCGGCAGGGGCCGTACGAGCAGTACTTC,CASSVRQGPYEQYF
.,TRBV30,.,TRBJ2-4,TGTGCCTGGAGTGCGAAGCAAATAGCCAAAAACATTCAGTACTTC,CAWSAKQIAKNIQYF
.,TRBV19,TRBD1,TRBJ2-5,TGTGCCAGTACCCCCCTTGGACAGGGTCCCCTCCGAGAGACCCAGTACTTC,CASTPLGQGPLRETQYF
.,TRBV10-2,TRBD1,TRBJ1-5,TGCGCCAGCAGTGAGTCTCGACAGGGGAATCAGCCCCAGCATTTT,CASSESRQGNQPQHF
.,TRBV5-8,TRBD1,TRBJ1-5,TGTGCCAGCAGCTTGGTGCAGGGGGCCGGGGGCAATCAGCCCCAGCATTTT,CASSLVQGAGGNQPQHF
.,TRBV7-9,.,TRBJ2-1,TGTGCCAGCAGCCCCCCAACCTACAATGAGCAGTTCTTC,CASSPPTYNEQFF
.,TRBV9,TRBD2,TRBJ2-3,TGTGCCAGCAGCGTCGGGACTAGCGGGACCATAGATACGCAGTATTTT,CASSVGTSGTIDTQYF
.,TRBV6-6,.,TRBJ2-1,TGTGCCAGCAGTTACGTGGGGCAGAATGAGCAGTTCTTC,CASSYVGQNEQFF
.,TRBV2,.,TRBJ1-1,TGTGCCAGCAGTGAATGGGGGGGCAGCTTGAACACTGGAGCTTTCTTT,CASSEWGGSLNTGAFF
.,TRBV18,TRBD1,TRBJ2-3,TGTGCCAGCTCTGGACCGACAGGGGGAAGCACAGATACGCAGTATTTT,CASSGPTGGSTDTQYF
.,TRBV4-3,TRBD1,TRBJ1-1,TGCGCCAGCAGCCTCTTCTTAGTGGGACAGGGCCTCGGCGGGACTGAAGCTTTCTTT,CASSLFLVGQGLGGTEAFF
.,TRBV28,.,TRBJ1-5,TGTGCCGGAAGAGCTACAGGGCGCAATCAGCCCCAGCATTTT,CAGRATGRNQPQHF
.,TRBV7-2,.,TRBJ2-5,TGTGCCAGCAGCTTAGATACAGGAGAAACGCCCCAGTACTTC,CASSLDTGETPQYF
.,TRBV6-6,.,TRBJ1-1,TGTGCCAGCAGTTACTCGTTTAGTGGGCAAGCTTTCTTT,CASSYSFSGQAFF
.,TRBV9,TRBD1,TRBJ2-3,TGTGCCAGCAGCCCCTGGACAGGGGAAGATACGCAGTATTTT,CASSPWTGEDTQYF
.,TRBV2,TRBD2,TRBJ2-3,TGTGCCAGCAGTGAAGCGCAATATAAGCGGGAGGGAGGGGATACGCAGTATTTT,CASSEAQYKREGGDTQYF
.,TRBV28,TRBD1,TRBJ2-5,TGTGCCAGCATTAAAGGGACAGAAGAGACCCAGTACTTC,CASIKGTEETQYF
.,TRBV9,.,TRBJ2-2,TGTGCCAGCAGCGTAACCAGGGCCGAGAGGGAGCTGTTTTTT,CASSVTRAERELFF
.,TRBV29-1,.,TRBJ1-1,TGCAGCGTTCGTCGCACTGAAGCTTTCTTT,CSVRRTEAFF
.,TRBV2,TRBD2,TRBJ2-1,TGTGCCAGCACCGGACTAGCGGGGGAAACATACAATGAGCAGTTCTTC,CASTGLAGETYNEQFF
.,TRBV5-1,.,TRBJ2-2,TGCGCCAGCAGCTCCTCCGACTTAACCGGGGAGCTGTTTTTT,CASSSSDLTGELFF
.,TRBV5-6,.,TRBJ2-3,TGTGCCAGCAGCTTGGACAGGGTTCAATCAGATACGCAGTATTTT,CASSLDRVQSDTQYF
.,TRBV7-2,.,TRBJ2-1,TGTGCCAGCAGCCCCGGGACTCGCTTGGAGCAGTTCTTC,CASSPGTRLEQFF
.,TRBV5-4,.,TRBJ2-2,TGTGCCAGCAGCTTACAGGGAAGGAATTCCGGGGAGCTGTTTTTT,CASSLQGRNSGELFF
.,TRBV2,TRBD1,TRBJ1-2,TGTGCCAGCAGTGTAGACCGGGACAGTCTCTTCTATGGCTACACCTTC,CASSVDRDSLFYGYTF
.,TRBV5-8,.,TRBJ1-2,TGTGCCAGCAGCTTGGATGCGGGTTACTATGGCTACACCTTC,CASSLDAGYYGYTF
.,TRBV9,.,TRBJ1-5,TGTGCCAGCAGCGTAGGAGATGATCAGCCCCAGCATTTT,CASSVGDDQPQHF
.,TRBV7-6,.,TRBJ2-2,TGTGCCAGCAGCTTAGGAGTGTGGGGGGAGAACACCGGGGAGCTGTTTTTT,CASSLGVWGENTGELFF
few,TRBV5-1,TRBD2,TRBJ2-2,TGCGCCAGCAGGGTTGGAGACGGCGGGGGGGCCGGCACCGGGGAGCTGTTTTTT,CASRVGDGGGAGTGELFF
.,TRBV2,.,TRBJ2-3,TGTGCCAGCAGTGAGTTGCAGGGGGGAGATACGCAGTATTTT,CASSELQGGDTQYF
.,TRBV9,TRBD1,TRBJ1-5,TGTGCCAGCAGCTTCGGGACAGGGTTTCAGCCCCAGCATTTT,CASSFGTGFQPQHF
.,TRBV29-1,.,TRBJ2-1,TGCAGCGTCGGAAGCGGAAACAATGAGCAGTTCTTC,CSVGSGNNEQFF
.,TRBV5-1,TRBD2,TRBJ2-2,TGCGCCAGCAGCTTGACTAGCGGTAACACCGGGGAGCTGTTTTTT,CASSLTSGNTGELFF
.,TRBV5-4,TRBD1,TRBJ2-4,TGTGCCAGCAGCTCCACAGGGGTAAACATTCAGTACTTC,CASSSTGVNIQYF
.,TRBV29-1,TRBD1,TRBJ1-2,TGCAGCGTGGACACAGGGGGCGGCGGCTACACCTTC,CSVDTGGGGYTF
.,TRBV10-3,TRBD1,TRBJ1-3,TGTGCCATCCGTTGGACAGGGGCCGGAAACACCATATATTTT,CAIRWTGAGNTIYF
.,TRBV15,.,TRBJ1-5,TGTGCCACCAGCCCACGCGGGGGCATCAGCAATCAGCCCCAGCATTTT,CATSPRGGISNQPQHF
.,TRBV6-6,.,TRBJ2-7,TGTGCCAGCAGTTACTCGGGGTGGCAGGGGCCCTACGAGCAGTACTTC,CASSYSGWQGPYEQYF
.,TRBV19,.,TRBJ2-1,TGTGCCAGTAGTACGTCGCAGGGCCCTGAGCAGTTCTTC,CASSTSQGPEQFF
.,TRBV27,TRBD1,TRBJ1-6,TGTGCCAGCAGGACCTACAGGGGAAGGCATTCACCCCTCCACTTT,CASRTYRGRHSPLHF
once,TRBV7-2,TRBD1,TRBJ1-4,TGTGCCAGGCCCGGGACAGGGAGTGAGAAACTGTTTTTT,CARPGTGSEKLFF
.,TRBV4-3,TRBD2,TRBJ2-4,TGCGCCAGCAGCCAAGTTTCTAGCGGAAATTTAGCCAAAAACATTCAGTACTTC,CASSQVSSGNLAKNIQYF
once,TRBV12-5,.,TRBJ1-2,TGTGCTAGTGGTCTAGGGGATGGCTACACCTTC,CASGLGDGYTF
once,TRBV11-2,.,TRBJ1-3,TGTGCCAGCAGCTTAGGGGCGGGGACCGCTTCTGGAAACACCATATATTTT,CASSLGAGTASGNTIYF
.,TRBV7-9,.,TRBJ2-3,TGTGCCAGCAGTCAGAGCGCAGATACGCAGTATTTT,CASSQSADTQYF
.,TRBV20-1,.,TRBJ2-7,TGCAGTGCGGCAGTTCACGAGCAGTACTTC,CSAAVHEQYF
.,TRBV9,.,TRBJ1-1,TGTGCCAGCAGCACTGACAGTGTAAACACTGAAGCTTTCTTT,CASSTDSVNTEAFF
once,TRBV2,.,TRBJ1-2,TGTGCCAGCACCCCTAGTTACGACTATGGCTACACCTTC,CASTPSYDYGYTF
.,TRBV12-5,.,TRBJ2-2,TGTGCTAGTGGACCCACGGACTCTCAAAACACCGGGGAGCTGTTTTTT,CASGPTDSQNTGELFF
.,TRBV2,TRBD2,TRBJ2-1,TGTGCCAGCAGTGTCCCGGGAGGAGGTTACAATGAGCAGTTCTTC,CASSVPGGGYNEQFF